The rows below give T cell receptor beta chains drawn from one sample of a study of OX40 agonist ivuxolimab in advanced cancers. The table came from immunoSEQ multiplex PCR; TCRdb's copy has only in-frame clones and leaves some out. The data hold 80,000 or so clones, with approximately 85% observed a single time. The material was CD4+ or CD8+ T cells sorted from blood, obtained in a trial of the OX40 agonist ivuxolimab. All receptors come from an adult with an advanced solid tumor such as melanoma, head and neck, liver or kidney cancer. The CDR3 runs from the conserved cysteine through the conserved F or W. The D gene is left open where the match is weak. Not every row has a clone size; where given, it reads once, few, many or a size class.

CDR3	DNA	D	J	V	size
CASRSGTAEQYF	TGTGCCAGTAGGTCCGGGACAGCCGAGCAGTACTTC	TRBD1	TRBJ2-7	TRBV19	few
CASSLRADYGYTF	TGTGCCAGCAGCCTCAGGGCGGACTATGGCTACACCTTC	NA	TRBJ1-2	TRBV11-1	NA
CASSYLTSTDTQYF	TGTGCCAGCAGTTATCTGACAAGTACAGATACGCAGTATTTT	NA	TRBJ2-3	TRBV6-1	once
CASTKGGGNEQFF	TGTGCCAGCACTAAAGGGGGGGGCAATGAGCAGTTCTTC	NA	TRBJ2-1	TRBV21-1	NA
CASSLDKGDGYTF	TGTGCCAGCAGTCTAGACAAAGGCGACGGCTACACCTTC	NA	TRBJ1-2	TRBV28	NA
CAWSVPGHRAFF	TGTGCCTGGAGTGTCCCAGGGCATCGAGCTTTCTTT	NA	TRBJ1-1	TRBV30	NA
CASTDKVSDNSPLHF	TGCGCCAGCACGGACAAGGTTTCCGATAATTCACCCCTCCACTTT	NA	TRBJ1-6	TRBV5-1	NA
CASSLDRGKGSRLEQYF	TGTGCCAGCAGCTTAGATCGCGGGAAGGGATCGCGGCTCGAGCAGTACTTC	NA	TRBJ2-7	TRBV11-2	NA
CASSSRQLYNEQFF	TGTGCCAGCAGCTCCCGACAGCTCTACAATGAGCAGTTCTTC	NA	TRBJ2-1	TRBV7-2	NA
CSGGPWDRNGYTF	TGCAGCGGCGGCCCTTGGGACAGGAATGGCTACACCTTC	TRBD1	TRBJ1-2	TRBV29-1	NA
CASTPIQGAAATEAFF	TGTGCCAGTACCCCGATACAGGGGGCAGCGGCCACTGAAGCTTTCTTT	TRBD1	TRBJ1-1	TRBV19	NA
CASNPGQYTGELFF	TGTGCCAGCAATCCTGGACAGTACACCGGGGAGCTGTTTTTT	NA	TRBJ2-2	TRBV6-5	NA
CASSSDRGNSPLHF	TGTGCCAGCAGCTCAGACAGGGGAAATTCACCCCTCCACTTT	TRBD1	TRBJ1-6	TRBV7-3	NA
CAWISGAYTEAFF	TGTGCCTGGATCTCGGGGGCGTACACTGAAGCTTTCTTT	NA	TRBJ1-1	TRBV30	NA
CASSQDWQGRGYEQYF	TGTGCCAGCAGCCAAGATTGGCAAGGCAGGGGATACGAGCAGTACTTC	NA	TRBJ2-7	TRBV14	NA
CASSLQAHGELFF	TGTGCCAGCAGCCTACAGGCGCACGGGGAGCTGTTTTTT	NA	TRBJ2-2	TRBV11-3	medium-sized
CASSHRRSGIAYQPQHF	TGTGCCAGCAGCCACCGAAGATCGGGCATAGCGTATCAGCCCCAGCATTTT	NA	TRBJ1-5	TRBV5-6	NA
CAISESPGTSGLFEQYF	TGTGCCATCAGTGAGTCGCCCGGGACTAGCGGGCTTTTCGAGCAGTACTTC	TRBD2	TRBJ2-7	TRBV10-3	NA
CASSPLAGANTGELFF	TGTGCCAGCTCACCCCTCGCGGGGGCTAACACCGGGGAGCTGTTTTTT	NA	TRBJ2-2	TRBV18	NA
CASSTWGVQETQYF	TGCGCCAGCAGCACCTGGGGGGTGCAAGAGACCCAGTACTTC	NA	TRBJ2-5	TRBV5-1	few
CASSLVLEGRVQETQYF	TGTGCCAGCAGCTTAGTATTAGAGGGCAGAGTCCAAGAGACCCAGTACTTC	NA	TRBJ2-5	TRBV7-9	NA
CASSLRGYGYTF	TGTGCCAGCAGCTTAAGGGGGTATGGCTACACCTTC	NA	TRBJ1-2	TRBV7-2	NA
CASSSSGPEHEQFF	TGTGCCAGCAGCTCCTCGGGACCTGAGCATGAGCAGTTCTTC	NA	TRBJ2-1	TRBV5-6	NA
CASSVDSARYNEQFF	TGTGCCAGCAGCGTAGATTCCGCCAGATACAATGAGCAGTTCTTC	NA	TRBJ2-1	TRBV9	NA
CASSYTAYNEQFF	TGTGCCAGCAGTTACACCGCCTACAATGAGCAGTTCTTC	NA	TRBJ2-1	TRBV6-5	NA
CATSRNGNTIYF	TGTGCCACCAGCAGAAACGGAAACACCATATATTTT	NA	TRBJ1-3	TRBV15	once
CASILGSEKLFF	NA	NA	TRBJ1-4	TRBV2	NA
CASRTTGGDRNTIYF	TGTGCCAGCAGGACAACAGGGGGCGATCGAAACACCATATATTTT	TRBD1	TRBJ1-3	TRBV28	NA
CASSFQGLAGETQYF	TGTGCCAGCAGCTTTCAAGGACTAGCGGGAGAGACCCAGTACTTC	TRBD2	TRBJ2-5	TRBV7-6	NA
CASSPTGVTATGELFF	TGTGCCAGCTCACCGACAGGGGTTACAGCCACCGGGGAGCTGTTTTTT	TRBD1	TRBJ2-2	TRBV18	NA
CASSLPGRLNSPLHF	TGTGCCAGCAGCCTCCCAGGGCGGCTTAATTCACCCCTCCACTTT	NA	TRBJ1-6	TRBV5-4	NA
CASSWTMSRNPEAFF	TGTGCCAGCAGTTGGACCATGAGTCGCAACCCTGAAGCTTTCTTT	NA	TRBJ1-1	TRBV2	NA
CASSEVITPRQPQHF	TGTGCCAGCAGTGAAGTAATAACCCCGAGGCAGCCCCAGCATTTT	NA	TRBJ1-5	TRBV6-1	NA
CASSPRGRADTDTQYF	TGTGCCAGCAGCCCCCGCGGGAGAGCGGACACAGATACGCAGTATTTT	TRBD2	TRBJ2-3	TRBV28	NA
CASRETGARSYEQYF	TGTGCCAGCAGGGAGACAGGGGCACGCTCCTACGAGCAGTACTTC	TRBD1	TRBJ2-7	TRBV25-1	NA
CASSPRGASWTEAFF	TGTGCCAGCTCACCACGGGGGGCCTCTTGGACTGAAGCTTTCTTT	NA	TRBJ1-1	TRBV18	NA
CASSPDPGSATEAFF	TGTGCCAGCAGCCCAGATCCGGGTAGCGCCACTGAAGCTTTCTTT	NA	TRBJ1-1	TRBV7-2	NA
CASSPGLAGGTGELFF	TGCGCCAGCAGCCCGGGACTAGCGGGAGGGACCGGGGAGCTGTTTTTT	TRBD2	TRBJ2-2	TRBV5-1	NA
CASSVGWGSGNTIYF	TGTGCCAGCAGCGTAGGTTGGGGATCTGGAAACACCATATATTTT	NA	TRBJ1-3	TRBV9	NA
CASSFWGPGTGELFF	TGTGCCAGCAGCTTTTGGGGGCCGGGCACCGGGGAGCTGTTTTTT	NA	TRBJ2-2	TRBV11-1	NA
CASSLRFYEQYF	TGTGCCAGCAGCTTACGCTTTTACGAGCAGTACTTC	NA	TRBJ2-7	TRBV7-2	few
CASSGGTGANVLTF	TGCGCCAGCAGTGGGGGGACCGGGGCCAACGTCCTGACTTTC	NA	TRBJ2-6	TRBV10-2	NA
CAWSVRPGGIQYF	TGTGCCTGGAGTGTACGACCGGGGGGGATTCAGTACTTC	TRBD2	TRBJ2-4	TRBV30	NA
CASSQRTRELANEKLFF	TGCGCCAGCAGCCAAAGGACAAGGGAGTTGGCTAATGAAAAACTGTTTTTT	NA	TRBJ1-4	TRBV4-1	once
CASIPEGRNTQYF	TGCGCCAGCATTCCGGAGGGGAGGAATACGCAGTATTTT	NA	TRBJ2-3	TRBV10-2	NA
CASSYSGQGDQETQYF	TGTGCCAGCAGTTACTCGGGACAGGGGGATCAAGAGACCCAGTACTTC	TRBD1	TRBJ2-5	TRBV6-5	NA
CASGASNQPQHF	TGTGCCTCGGGCGCGTCTAATCAGCCCCAGCATTTT	NA	TRBJ1-5	TRBV18	few
CASSSGRAYEQYF	TGTGCCAGCAGTAGCGGGAGGGCCTACGAGCAGTACTTC	TRBD2	TRBJ2-7	TRBV6-1	once
CASSRPGTGRNTEAFF	TGTGCCAGCAGCCGTCCCGGGACAGGGAGGAACACTGAAGCTTTCTTT	TRBD1	TRBJ1-1	TRBV7-9	NA
CAWTALNTGELFF	TGTGCCTGGACCGCACTAAACACCGGGGAGCTGTTTTTT	NA	TRBJ2-2	TRBV30	NA